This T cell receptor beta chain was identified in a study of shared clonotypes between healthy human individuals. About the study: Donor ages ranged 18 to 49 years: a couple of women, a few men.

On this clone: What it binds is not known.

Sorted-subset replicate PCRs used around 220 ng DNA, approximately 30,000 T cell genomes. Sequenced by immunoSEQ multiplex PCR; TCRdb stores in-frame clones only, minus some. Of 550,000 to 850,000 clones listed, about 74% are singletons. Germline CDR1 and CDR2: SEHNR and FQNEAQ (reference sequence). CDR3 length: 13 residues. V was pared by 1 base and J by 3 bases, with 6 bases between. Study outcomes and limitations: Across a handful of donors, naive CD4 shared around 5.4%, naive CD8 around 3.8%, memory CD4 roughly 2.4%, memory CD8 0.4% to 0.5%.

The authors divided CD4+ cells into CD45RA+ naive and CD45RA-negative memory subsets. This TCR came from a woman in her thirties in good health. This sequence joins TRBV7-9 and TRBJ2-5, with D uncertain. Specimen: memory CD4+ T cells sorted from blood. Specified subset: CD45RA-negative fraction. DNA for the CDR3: TGTGCCAGCAGCTTAGGGTCAAAAGAGACCCAGTACTTC. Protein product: CASSLGSKETQYF.